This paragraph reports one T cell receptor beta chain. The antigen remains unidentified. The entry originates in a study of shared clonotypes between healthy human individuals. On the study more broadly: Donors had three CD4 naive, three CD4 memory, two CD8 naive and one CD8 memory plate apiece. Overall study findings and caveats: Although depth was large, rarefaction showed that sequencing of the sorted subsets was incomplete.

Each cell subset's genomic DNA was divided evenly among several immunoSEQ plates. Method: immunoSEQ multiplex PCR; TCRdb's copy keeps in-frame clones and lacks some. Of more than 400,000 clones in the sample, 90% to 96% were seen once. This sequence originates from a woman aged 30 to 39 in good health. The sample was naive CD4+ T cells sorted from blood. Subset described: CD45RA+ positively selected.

The CDR3 loop reads CASSEVQGWYEQYF. CDR3 in DNA: TGTGCCAGCAGTGAAGTTCAGGGGTGGTACGAGCAGTACTTC. This rearrangement joins TRBV6-1 to TRBJ2-7; D perhaps matches TRBD1 (6 bases). Trimming took 1 base from V and 4 from J, leaving 11 bases between them. The CDR3 extends over 14 amino acids. The germline gives CDR1 MNHNS, CDR2 SASEGT.